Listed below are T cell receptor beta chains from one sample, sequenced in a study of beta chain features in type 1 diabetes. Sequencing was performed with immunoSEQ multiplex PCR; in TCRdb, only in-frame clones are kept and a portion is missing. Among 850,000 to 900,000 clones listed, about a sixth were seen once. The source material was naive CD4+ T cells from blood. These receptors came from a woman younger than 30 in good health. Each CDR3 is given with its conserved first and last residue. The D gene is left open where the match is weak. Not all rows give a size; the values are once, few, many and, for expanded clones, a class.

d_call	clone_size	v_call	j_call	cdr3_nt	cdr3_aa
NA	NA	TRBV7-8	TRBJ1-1	TGTGCCAGCAGCTTAAGGTCTGAAGCTTTCTTT	CASSLRSEAFF
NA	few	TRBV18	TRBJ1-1	TGTGCCAGCTCACCCCCGAACGGACACGTAAACACTGAAGCTTTCTTT	CASSPPNGHVNTEAFF
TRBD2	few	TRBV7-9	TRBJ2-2	TGTGCCAGCAGCTCCCGGAACCGACTAGCGGGAGGCACCGGGGAGCTGTTTTTT	CASSSRNRLAGGTGELFF
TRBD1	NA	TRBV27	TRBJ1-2	TGTGCCAGCGGACAGGGGCACCTACATGGCTACACCTTC	CASGQGHLHGYTF
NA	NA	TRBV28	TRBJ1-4	TGTGCCAGCAGAGAGAACCATGAAAAACTGTTTTTT	CASRENHEKLFF
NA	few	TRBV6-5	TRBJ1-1	TGTGCCAGCAAGCGGCAGGGGATGAACACTGAAGCTTTCTTT	CASKRQGMNTEAFF
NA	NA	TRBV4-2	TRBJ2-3	TGTGCCAGCAGCCAAGATGTGGGAGGTCTCACAGATACGCAGTATTTT	CASSQDVGGLTDTQYF
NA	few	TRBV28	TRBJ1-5	TGTGCCAGCAGTACGAGCGCGGGGCTCATGCATCAGCCCCAGCATTTT	CASSTSAGLMHQPQHF
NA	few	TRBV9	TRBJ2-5	TGTGCCAGCAGCCCGGACCTACCGGAGACCCAGTACTTC	CASSPDLPETQYF
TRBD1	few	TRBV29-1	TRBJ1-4	TGCAGCGTCCGGACAGGGGCAAGTGAAAAACTGTTTTTT	CSVRTGASEKLFF
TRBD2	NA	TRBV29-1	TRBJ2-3	TGCAGCGTGCAACGGACTAGCGGTAACACAGATACGCAGTATTTT	CSVQRTSGNTDTQYF
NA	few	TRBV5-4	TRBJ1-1	TGTGCCAGCAGCTTGGAAGTGCATCCGAACACTGAAGCTTTCTTT	CASSLEVHPNTEAFF
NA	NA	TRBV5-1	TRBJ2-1	TGCGCCAGCAGCTTCCCCAACAATGAGCAGTTCTTC	CASSFPNNEQFF
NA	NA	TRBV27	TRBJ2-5	TGTGCCTCCCACAGCAGGTCCGGGACCCAGTACTTC	CASHSRSGTQYF
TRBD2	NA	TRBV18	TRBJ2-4	TGTGCCAGCTCACGGGAGAAACTAGCGGGGGTGAAAAACATTCAGTACTTC	CASSREKLAGVKNIQYF
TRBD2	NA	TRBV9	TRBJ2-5	TGTGCCAGCAGCGCGACTAGCGGGCCGCAAGAGACCCAGTACTTC	CASSATSGPQETQYF
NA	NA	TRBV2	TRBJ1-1	TGTGCCAGCAAATCACAGGAGGACACTGAAGCTTTCTTT	CASKSQEDTEAFF
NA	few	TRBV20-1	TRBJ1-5	TGCAGTGTGGGTCAGCCCCAGCATTTT	CSVGQPQHF